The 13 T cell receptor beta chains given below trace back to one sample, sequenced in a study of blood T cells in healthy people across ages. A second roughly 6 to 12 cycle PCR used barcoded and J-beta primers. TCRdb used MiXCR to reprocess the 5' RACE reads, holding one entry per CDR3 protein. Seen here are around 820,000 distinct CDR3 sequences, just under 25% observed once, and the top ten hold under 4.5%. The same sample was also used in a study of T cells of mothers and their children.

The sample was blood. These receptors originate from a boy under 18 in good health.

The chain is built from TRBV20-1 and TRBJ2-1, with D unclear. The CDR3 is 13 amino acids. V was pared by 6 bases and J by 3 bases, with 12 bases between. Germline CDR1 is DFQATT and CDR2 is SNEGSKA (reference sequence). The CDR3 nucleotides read TGCAGTGCCTCACCTTATGACTACAATGAGCAGTTCTTC. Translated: CSASPYDYNEQFF.

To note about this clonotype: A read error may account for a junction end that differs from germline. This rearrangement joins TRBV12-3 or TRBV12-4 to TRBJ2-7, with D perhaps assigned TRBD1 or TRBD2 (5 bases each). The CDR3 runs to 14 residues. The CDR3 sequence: CASSSSGPLYGQYF. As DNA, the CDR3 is TGTGCCAGCAGCTCCTCGGGACCGCTTTACGGGCAGTACTTC.

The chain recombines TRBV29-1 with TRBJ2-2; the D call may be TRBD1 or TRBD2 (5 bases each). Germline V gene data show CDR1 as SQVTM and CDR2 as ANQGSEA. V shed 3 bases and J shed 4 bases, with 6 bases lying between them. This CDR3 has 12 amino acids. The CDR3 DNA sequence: TGCAGCGTTGACGGGGCCACCGGGGAGCTGTTTTTT. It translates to CSVDGATGELFF.

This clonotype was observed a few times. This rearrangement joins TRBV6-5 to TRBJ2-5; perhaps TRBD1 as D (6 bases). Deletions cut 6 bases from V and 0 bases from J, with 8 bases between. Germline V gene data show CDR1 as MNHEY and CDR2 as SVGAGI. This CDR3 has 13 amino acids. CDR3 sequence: CASRQGYQETQYF. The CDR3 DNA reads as TGTGCCAGCAGACAGGGTTACCAAGAGACCCAGTACTTC.

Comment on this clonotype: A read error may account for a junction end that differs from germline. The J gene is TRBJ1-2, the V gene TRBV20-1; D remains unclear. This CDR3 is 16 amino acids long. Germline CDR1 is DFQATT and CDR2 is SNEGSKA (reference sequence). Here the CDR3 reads CSAREGGGVTNYGYTF. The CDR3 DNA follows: TGCAGTGCCAGAGAGGGTGGTGGGGTAACTAACTATGGCTACACCTTC.

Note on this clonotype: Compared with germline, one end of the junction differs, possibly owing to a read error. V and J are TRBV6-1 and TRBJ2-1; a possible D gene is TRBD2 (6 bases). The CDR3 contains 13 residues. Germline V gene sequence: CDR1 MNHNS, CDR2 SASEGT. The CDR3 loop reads CASSVGGRQTTYF. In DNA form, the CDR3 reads TGTGCCAGCAGTGTGGGGGGAAGACAGACAACGTACTTC.

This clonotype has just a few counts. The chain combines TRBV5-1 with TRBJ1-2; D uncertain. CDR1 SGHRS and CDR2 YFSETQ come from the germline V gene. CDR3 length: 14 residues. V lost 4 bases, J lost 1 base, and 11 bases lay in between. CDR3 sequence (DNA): TGCGCCAGCAGCCCGGAGGTCGGTAACTATGGCTACACCTTC. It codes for CASSPEVGNYGYTF.

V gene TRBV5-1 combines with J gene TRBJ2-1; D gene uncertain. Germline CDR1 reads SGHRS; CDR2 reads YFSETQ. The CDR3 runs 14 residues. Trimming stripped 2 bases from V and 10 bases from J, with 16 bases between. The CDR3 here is CASSLGAQIGEQFF. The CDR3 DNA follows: TGCGCCAGCAGCTTAGGCGCGCAAATTGGCGAGCAGTTCTTC.

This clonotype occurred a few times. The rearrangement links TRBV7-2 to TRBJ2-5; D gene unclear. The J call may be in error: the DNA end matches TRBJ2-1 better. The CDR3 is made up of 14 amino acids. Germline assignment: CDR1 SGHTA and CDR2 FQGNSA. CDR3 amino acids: CASRPNQDYNEQFF. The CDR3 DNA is TGTGCCAGCAGACCAAACCAGGATTACAATGAGCAGTTCTTC.

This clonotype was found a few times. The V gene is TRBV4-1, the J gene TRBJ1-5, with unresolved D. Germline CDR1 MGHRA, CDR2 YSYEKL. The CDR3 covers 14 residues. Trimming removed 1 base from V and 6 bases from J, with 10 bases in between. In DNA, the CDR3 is TGCGCCAGCAGCCAAGTGAGGAGTACTCAGCCCCAGCATTTT. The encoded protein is CASSQVRSTQPQHF.

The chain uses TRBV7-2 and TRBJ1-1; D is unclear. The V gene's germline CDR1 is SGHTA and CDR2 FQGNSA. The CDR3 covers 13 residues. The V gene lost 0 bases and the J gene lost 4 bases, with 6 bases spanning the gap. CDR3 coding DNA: TGTGCCAGCAGCTTAGCCTTAGCCACTGAAGCTTTCTTT. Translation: CASSLALATEAFF.

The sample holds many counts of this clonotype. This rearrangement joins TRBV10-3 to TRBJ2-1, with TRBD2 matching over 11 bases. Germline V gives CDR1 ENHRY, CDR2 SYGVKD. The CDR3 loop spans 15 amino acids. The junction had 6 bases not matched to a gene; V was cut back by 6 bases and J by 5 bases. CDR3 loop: CAISKTSGGDNEQFF. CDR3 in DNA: TGTGCCATCAGCAAAACTAGCGGGGGAGACAATGAGCAGTTCTTC.

DNA for the CDR3: TGCAGTGCTAGAGATGGGGACAATTATAGCAATCAGCCCCAGCATTTT. Amino acids: CSARDGDNYSNQPQHF. This rearrangement joins TRBV20-1 to TRBJ1-5; TRBD1 might be the D (6 bases). The CDR3 has 16 residues. V gave up 0 bases and J gave up 0 bases, with 12 bases separating them. Germline CDR1 and CDR2: DFQATT and SNEGSKA (reference sequence).